This TCR beta chain appears in the sequencing data of a study of human T cells and chemical hapten exposure. Background on the study: Upper back patch tests used 0.01% DPC, scored after 6 days.

Described time point: patch test 3, about 24 weeks after DPC sensitization. Documented treatment: therapeutic diphenylcyclopropenone sensitization with weekly scalp DPC. Trimming at V came to 5 bases and at J to 8 bases, leaving 8 bases not matched to a gene. The CDR3 runs to 16 residues. From germline, CDR1 is LGHNT and CDR2 FRNRAP. Original methodology: Sample TCR totals centred on a median of approximately 100,000, ranging roughly 20,000 to 690,600. One entry per CDR3 protein, called by TCRdb with MiXCR from the RACE reads. The authors' filters were not applied to this entry. The sample has about 89,000 distinct CDR3 sequences, about an eighth seen once. Many counts were recorded for this clonotype.

The receptor was isolated from a woman between 45 and 60 years old with alopecia areata. Some clones in this sample may be carry-over from other donors' samples. The sample was whole blood, taken in connection with sensitization to the hapten diphenylcyclopropenone (DPC). The genes are TRBV12-5 and TRBJ2-1; TRBD2 matches at 14 bases. The CDR3, as DNA: TGTGCTAGTGGTCCTTCGGGACTAGCGGGAGACCATGAGCAGTTCTTC. Protein product: CASGPSGLAGDHEQFF.